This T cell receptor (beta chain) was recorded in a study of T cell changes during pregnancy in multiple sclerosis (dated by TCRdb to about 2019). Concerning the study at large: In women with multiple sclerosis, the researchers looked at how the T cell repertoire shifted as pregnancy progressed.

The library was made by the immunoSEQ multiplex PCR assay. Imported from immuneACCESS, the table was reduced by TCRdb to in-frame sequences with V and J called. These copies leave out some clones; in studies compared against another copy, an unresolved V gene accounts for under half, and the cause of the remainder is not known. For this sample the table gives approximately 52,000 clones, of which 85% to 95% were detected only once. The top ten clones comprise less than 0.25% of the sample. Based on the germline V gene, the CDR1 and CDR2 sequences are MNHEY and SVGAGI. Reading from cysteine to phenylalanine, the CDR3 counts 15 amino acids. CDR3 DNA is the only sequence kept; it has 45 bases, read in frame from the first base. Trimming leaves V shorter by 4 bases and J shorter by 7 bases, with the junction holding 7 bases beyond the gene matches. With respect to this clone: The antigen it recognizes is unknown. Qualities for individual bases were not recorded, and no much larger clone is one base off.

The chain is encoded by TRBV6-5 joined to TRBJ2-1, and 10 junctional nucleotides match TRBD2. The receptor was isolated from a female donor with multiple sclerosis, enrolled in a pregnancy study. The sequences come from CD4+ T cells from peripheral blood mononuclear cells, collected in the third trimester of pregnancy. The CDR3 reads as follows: CASSWGLANQNEQFF. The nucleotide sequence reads TGTGCCAGCAGTTGGGGACTAGCGAACCAAAATGAGCAGTTCTTC.